These 11 T cell receptor beta chains were sequenced from one sample in a study of follicular helper T cells after annual influenza vaccination. As to time point: 2015-2016 season, pre-vaccination. The data were produced by immunoSEQ multiplex PCR, yet TCRdb's version contains in-frame clones alone and is incomplete. The data hold around 10,000 clones, with more than 65% observed a single time. Here the sequenced sample was CXCR5+ CD38- circulating T follicular helper cells from blood, taken on the day of influenza vaccination. Subset specified: circulating Tfh, non-naive CD4+CXCR5+PD-1+ (ICOS+CD38+ or ICOS-CD38-). The receptors were gathered from an adult who received the influenza vaccine.

V usage is TRBV7-8 and J usage is TRBJ2-4, with unresolved D. CDR3 length: 13 amino acids. V was cut by 4 bases and J by 8 bases, with 12 bases left in between. Germline-derived CDR1 and CDR2 are SGHVS and FQNEAQ. The CDR3 sequence: CASSSLSTDIQYF. DNA for the CDR3: TGTGCCAGCAGCTCCCTAAGTACGGACATTCAGTACTTC.

The V call is TRBV7-2, the J call TRBJ2-2, with 10 bases aligning to TRBD1. The CDR3 has 15 residues. The ends lost 6 bases at V and 5 bases at J; junction bases unmatched: 6. Germline V lookup: CDR1 SGHTA, CDR2 FQGNSA. CDR3 bases: TGTGCCAGCAGACCCCGGACAGGGGGGACCGGGGAGCTGTTTTTT. The encoded protein is CASRPRTGGTGELFF.

Only a few counts were recorded for this clone. V usage is TRBV14 and J usage is TRBJ1-2; D is ambiguous. Trimming stripped 0 bases from V and 5 bases from J, with 7 bases between. This CDR3 spans 13 amino acids. CDR1 is SGHDN, CDR2 FVKESK, per germline. CDR3 nucleotides: TGTGCCAGCAGCCAAGACCAGACTTATGGCTACACCTTC. It translates to CASSQDQTYGYTF.

This clone was seen only once. The CDR3 reads CASKELGTGELFF. The CDR3 DNA is TGTGCCAGCAAGGAGTTGGGCACCGGGGAGCTGTTTTTT. The chain links TRBV28 to TRBJ2-2, with no clear D. Per germline, CDR1 MDHEN and CDR2 SYDVKM. Trimming took 7 bases from V and 4 from J, leaving 10 bases between them. The CDR3 spans 13 residues.

CDR3 protein: CASSPRQGAGYGYTF. CDR3 DNA: TGTGCCAGCAGCCCCCGGCAGGGGGCAGGTTATGGCTACACCTTC. The chain carries TRBV5-8 and TRBJ1-2; 8 bases are shared with TRBD1. The V segment lost 4 bases and the J segment 5 bases; nucleotides outside the gene matches: 10. Germline V gene sequence: CDR1 SGHTS, CDR2 YDEGEE. This CDR3 spans 15 amino acids.

This chain connects TRBV28 to TRBJ2-1, with D possibly TRBD1 on 5 matching bases. The CDR3 is 14 amino acids. CDR1 and CDR2 (germline): MDHEN, SYDVKM. With 5 bases removed from V and 6 bases from J, the gap between germline ends came to 14 bases. CDR3 residues: CASSAPTVSNEQFF. In DNA, the CDR3 is TGTGCCAGCAGTGCCCCGACAGTTTCCAATGAGCAGTTCTTC. The whole variable domain, remainder taken from reference TRBV28 and TRBJ2-1, is DVKVTQSSRYLVKRTGEKVFLECVQDMDHENMFWYRQDPGLGLRLIYFSYDVKMKEKGDIPEGYSVSREKKERFSLILESASTNQTSMYLCASSAPTVSNEQFFGPGTRLTVL.

This sequence joins TRBV9 and TRBJ1-4; 7 nucleotides agree with TRBD1. Trimming took 2 bases from V and 2 from J; bases not matched to a gene: 3. CDR1 is SGDLS, CDR2 YYNGEE, per germline. The CDR3 runs 15 residues. The CDR3 here is CASSVQGGTNEKLFF. CDR3 DNA: TGTGCCAGCAGCGTCCAAGGGGGCACTAATGAAAAACTGTTTTTT.

The chain uses TRBV7-3 and TRBJ2-5; 8 nucleotides line up with TRBD2. The CDR3 covers 15 residues. Germline loops: CDR1 SGHTA, CDR2 FQGTGA. The trim removed 2 bases at V and 2 bases at J, leaving 4 bases unmatched. The CDR3 coding sequence is TGTGCCAGCAGCTTATCCTCTAGCGGGCAAGAGACCCAGTACTTC. Its protein product is CASSLSSSGQETQYF.

V is TRBV11-2 and J is TRBJ2-3; D is uncertain. The length of the CDR3 is 10 residues. CDR1 and CDR2 from the germline V gene are SGHAT and FQNNGV. Deletions cut 3 bases from V and 6 bases from J, with 1 base between. The CDR3 DNA sequence: TGTGCCAGCAGCTTTGATACGCAGTATTTT. Translating it yields CASSFDTQYF.

The sample holds one count of this clone. This chain links TRBV6-1 with TRBJ1-5; D not certain. Trimming stripped 3 bases from V and 11 bases from J, with 8 bases between. Germline lookup yields CDR1 MNHNS and CDR2 SASEGT. CDR3 length: 11 residues. The CDR3 reads CASSDLRAQHF. CDR3 in DNA: TGTGCCAGCAGTGATCTAAGGGCCCAGCATTTT.

This sequence joins TRBV7-8 and TRBJ2-3; D may be TRBD1 (5 bases). Between the trimmed V and J ends, which lost 3 bases and 2 bases, there was a span of 21 bases. Germline lookup yields CDR1 SGHVS and CDR2 FQNEAQ. The CDR3 totals 18 residues. CDR3 amino acids: CASSFSPAERQITDTQYF. The CDR3 DNA sequence: TGTGCCAGCAGCTTTTCTCCGGCTGAGAGACAGATCACAGATACGCAGTATTTT.